This TCR beta chain derives from a study of glioma-infiltrating T cells after dendritic cell vaccination. The wider study: Patients received autologous tumor lysate-pulsed dendritic cell vaccination between about 2003 and 2013. Patients received three intradermal dendritic cell vaccine injections at biweekly intervals. Study-level findings and limits: The cohort had few patients with full blood and tumor sets.

The table came from immunoSEQ multiplex PCR; TCRdb's copy has only in-frame clones and leaves some out. The sample carries roughly 85,000 clones, approximately 81% recorded once. CDR3 length: 14 amino acids. Germline loops: CDR1 MNHEY, CDR2 SVGAGI. A note on this clone: Its antigen remains unidentified.

The sample's time point: after dendritic cell vaccination, including at tumor progression/relapse. No glioblastoma patient carried an isocitrate dehydrogenase mutation. The sample consisted of blood, taken after dendritic cell vaccination. The receptor was derived from a human donor with glioblastoma. V and J are TRBV6-5 and TRBJ2-5, with a weak D call TRBD2 (5 bases). The DNA end lines up better with TRBJ2-7; the J call may be wrong. As DNA, the CDR3 is TGTGCCAGCAGTGCCCGGACTGGCTCCTACGAGCAGTACTTC. Translated: CASSARTGSYEQYF.